This T cell receptor (beta chain) was recovered during a study of T-cell memory formation after mild COVID-19. Overall study results and limits: The main location of contracting CD4+ clones was CM and EM, and that of contracting CD8+ clones was EMRA.

In germline, CDR1 is MDHEN, CDR2 SYDVKM. This CDR3 comprises 12 residues. Germline trimming cut 10 bases from V and 4 bases from J; bases unmatched to any gene: 4. MiXCR was run by TCRdb on the 5' RACE reads, yielding one entry per CDR3 protein. This table holds just over 200,000 distinct CDR3 sequences, approximately 10% found once. Concerning this clonotype: Its antigen is as yet unknown.

The V and J genes are TRBV28 and TRBJ1-1; 9 bases map to TRBD1. The source material was PBMCs or a T cell subset sorted from them (not recorded which). This receptor was obtained from a man aged 18 to 30 who had mild COVID-19 (a few samples of this study predate the infection). Cell type and time point are not known. In DNA form, the CDR3 reads TGTGCCACCATGACAGGGGGCACTGAAGCTTTCTTT. It yields the protein CATMTGGTEAFF.